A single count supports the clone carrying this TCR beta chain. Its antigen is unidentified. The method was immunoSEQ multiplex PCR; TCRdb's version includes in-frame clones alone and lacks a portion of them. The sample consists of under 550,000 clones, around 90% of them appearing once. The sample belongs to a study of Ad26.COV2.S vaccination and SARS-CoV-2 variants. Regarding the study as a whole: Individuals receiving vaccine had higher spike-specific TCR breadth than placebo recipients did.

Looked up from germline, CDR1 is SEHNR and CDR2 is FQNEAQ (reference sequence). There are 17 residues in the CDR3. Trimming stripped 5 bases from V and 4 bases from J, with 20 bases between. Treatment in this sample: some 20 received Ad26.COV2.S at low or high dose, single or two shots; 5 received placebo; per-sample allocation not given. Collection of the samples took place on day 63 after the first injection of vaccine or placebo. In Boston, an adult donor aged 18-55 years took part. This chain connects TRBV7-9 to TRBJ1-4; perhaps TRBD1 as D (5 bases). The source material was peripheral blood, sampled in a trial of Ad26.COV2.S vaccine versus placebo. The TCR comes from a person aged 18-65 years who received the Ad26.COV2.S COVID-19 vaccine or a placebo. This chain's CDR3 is CASSNSLSGSNNEKLFF. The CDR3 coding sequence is TGTGCCAGCAGCAATTCCTTATCAGGGTCGAATAATGAAAAACTGTTTTTT. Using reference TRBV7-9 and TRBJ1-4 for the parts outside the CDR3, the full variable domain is DTGVSQNPRHKITKRGQNVTFRCDPISEHNRLYWYRQTLGQGPEFLTYFQNEAQLEKSRLLSDRFSAERPKGSFSTLEIQRTEQGDSAMYLCASSNSLSGSNNEKLFFGSGTQLSVL.